This T cell receptor (beta chain) was found in a study of blood T cell repertoires in COVID-19. The wider study: The United States, Italy and Spain were the sources of the acute and convalescent COVID-19 samples. Nucleic acid was either cDNA or gDNA, and it came from T cells, B-cell-depleted T cells, or PBMCs.

In its sample, this clone was seen a few times. How the authors handled the data: It was from reference gene primer amplification that nucleated cell counts were estimated. Method: immunoSEQ multiplex PCR; TCRdb's copy keeps in-frame clones and lacks some. That table gives V, J and clone size, and the DNA gave D and trimming. The sample lists about 33,000 clones, approximately 86% occurring once. With 6 bases removed from V and 4 bases from J, the gap between germline ends came to 6 bases. This CDR3 is 11 amino acids long. The chain has TRBV12-3 or TRBV12-4 and TRBJ2-5; a weak D match, TRBD1 (6 bases). Sequencing was performed on peripheral blood. The TCR comes from a woman of 80 years or more with active or convalescent COVID-19. For the CDR3, the DNA is TGTGCCAGCAGACAGGGAGAGACCCAGTACTTC. Its protein is CASRQGETQYF.